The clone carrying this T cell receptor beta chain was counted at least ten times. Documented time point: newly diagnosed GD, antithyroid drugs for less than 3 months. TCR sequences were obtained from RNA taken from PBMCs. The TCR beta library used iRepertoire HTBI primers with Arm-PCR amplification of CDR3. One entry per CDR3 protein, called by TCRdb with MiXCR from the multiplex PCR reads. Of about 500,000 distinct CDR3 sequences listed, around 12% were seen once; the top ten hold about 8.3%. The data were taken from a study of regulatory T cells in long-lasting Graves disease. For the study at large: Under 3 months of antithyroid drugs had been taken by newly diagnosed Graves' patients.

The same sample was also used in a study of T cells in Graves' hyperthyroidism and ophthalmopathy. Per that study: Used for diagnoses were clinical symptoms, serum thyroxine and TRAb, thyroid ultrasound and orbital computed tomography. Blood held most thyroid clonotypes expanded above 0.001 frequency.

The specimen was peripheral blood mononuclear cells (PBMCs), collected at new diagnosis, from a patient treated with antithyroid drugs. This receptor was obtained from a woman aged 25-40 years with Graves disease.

The chain's CDR3 is CAWSVWGGPRTTTEAFF. CDR3 nucleotides: TGTGCCTGGAGTGTATGGGGGGGGCCCCGGACCACCACTGAAGCTTTCTTT. This chain connects TRBV30 to TRBJ1-1, with D possibly TRBD1 on 6 matching bases. The ends were cut back, 0 bases at V and 4 bases at J, with 21 bases in the middle. The CDR3 contains 17 residues. Germline V gene data show CDR1 as GTSNPN and CDR2 as SVGIG (reference sequence).